Sequencing of this T cell receptor (beta chain) was carried out in a study of blood T cells in healthy people across ages. Study-wide points: Long-lived donors carried more naive CD4+ cells and greater diversity than aged donors.

CDR3 length: 11 residues. The V gene end was trimmed by 1 base and the J gene end by 15 bases; junction bases not matched to a gene: 3. For this clonotype: Its antigen is not known.

With a J-beta primer mix and a sample-barcoded 5' primer, a second PCR ran about 7 to 12 cycles. TCRdb reanalysed the 5' RACE reads using MiXCR and keeps one entry per CDR3 protein. In the table there are 1.2 million to 1.5 million distinct CDR3 sequences, around two fifths of which are singletons. The J gene is TRBJ2-4, the V gene TRBV12-3 or TRBV12-4, with TRBD1 matching over 7 bases. This TCR was recovered from a woman between 18 and 29 years old in good health. The sequencing input was blood. CDR3 residues: CASSLGDRAYF. Written as DNA, the CDR3 is TGTGCCAGCAGTTTAGGAGACAGGGCGTACTTC.